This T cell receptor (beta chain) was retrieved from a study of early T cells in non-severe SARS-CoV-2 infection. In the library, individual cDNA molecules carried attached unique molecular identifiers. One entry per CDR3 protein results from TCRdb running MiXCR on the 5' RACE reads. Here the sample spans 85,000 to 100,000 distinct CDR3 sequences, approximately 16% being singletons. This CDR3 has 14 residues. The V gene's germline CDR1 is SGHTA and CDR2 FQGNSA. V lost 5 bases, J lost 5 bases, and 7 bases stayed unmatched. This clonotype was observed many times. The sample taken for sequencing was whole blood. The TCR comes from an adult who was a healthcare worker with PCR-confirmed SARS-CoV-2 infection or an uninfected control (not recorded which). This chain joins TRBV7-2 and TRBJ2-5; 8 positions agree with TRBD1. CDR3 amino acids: CASSANRGTETQYF. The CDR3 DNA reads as TGTGCCAGCAGCGCGAACAGGGGGACGGAGACCCAGTACTTC.